This T cell receptor beta chain was recorded in a study of identical twins. The germline V gene encodes CDR1 LGHNA and CDR2 YSLEER. Trimming took 0 bases from V and 1 from J, leaving 9 bases between them. The CDR3 consists of 15 residues. In TCRdb, the 5' RACE reads were re-called with MiXCR into one record per CDR3 protein. Of a few hundred thousand distinct CDR3 sequences in the sample, 10% were seen once. The specimen was memory T cells sorted from blood. This TCR was recovered from a man aged 50 or older in good health. The rearrangement joins TRBV4-3 to TRBJ1-1; no clear D gene. The CDR3 is CASSQDKKSNTEAFF. The CDR3 coding sequence is TGCGCCAGCAGCCAAGACAAAAAATCGAACACTGAAGCTTTCTTT.